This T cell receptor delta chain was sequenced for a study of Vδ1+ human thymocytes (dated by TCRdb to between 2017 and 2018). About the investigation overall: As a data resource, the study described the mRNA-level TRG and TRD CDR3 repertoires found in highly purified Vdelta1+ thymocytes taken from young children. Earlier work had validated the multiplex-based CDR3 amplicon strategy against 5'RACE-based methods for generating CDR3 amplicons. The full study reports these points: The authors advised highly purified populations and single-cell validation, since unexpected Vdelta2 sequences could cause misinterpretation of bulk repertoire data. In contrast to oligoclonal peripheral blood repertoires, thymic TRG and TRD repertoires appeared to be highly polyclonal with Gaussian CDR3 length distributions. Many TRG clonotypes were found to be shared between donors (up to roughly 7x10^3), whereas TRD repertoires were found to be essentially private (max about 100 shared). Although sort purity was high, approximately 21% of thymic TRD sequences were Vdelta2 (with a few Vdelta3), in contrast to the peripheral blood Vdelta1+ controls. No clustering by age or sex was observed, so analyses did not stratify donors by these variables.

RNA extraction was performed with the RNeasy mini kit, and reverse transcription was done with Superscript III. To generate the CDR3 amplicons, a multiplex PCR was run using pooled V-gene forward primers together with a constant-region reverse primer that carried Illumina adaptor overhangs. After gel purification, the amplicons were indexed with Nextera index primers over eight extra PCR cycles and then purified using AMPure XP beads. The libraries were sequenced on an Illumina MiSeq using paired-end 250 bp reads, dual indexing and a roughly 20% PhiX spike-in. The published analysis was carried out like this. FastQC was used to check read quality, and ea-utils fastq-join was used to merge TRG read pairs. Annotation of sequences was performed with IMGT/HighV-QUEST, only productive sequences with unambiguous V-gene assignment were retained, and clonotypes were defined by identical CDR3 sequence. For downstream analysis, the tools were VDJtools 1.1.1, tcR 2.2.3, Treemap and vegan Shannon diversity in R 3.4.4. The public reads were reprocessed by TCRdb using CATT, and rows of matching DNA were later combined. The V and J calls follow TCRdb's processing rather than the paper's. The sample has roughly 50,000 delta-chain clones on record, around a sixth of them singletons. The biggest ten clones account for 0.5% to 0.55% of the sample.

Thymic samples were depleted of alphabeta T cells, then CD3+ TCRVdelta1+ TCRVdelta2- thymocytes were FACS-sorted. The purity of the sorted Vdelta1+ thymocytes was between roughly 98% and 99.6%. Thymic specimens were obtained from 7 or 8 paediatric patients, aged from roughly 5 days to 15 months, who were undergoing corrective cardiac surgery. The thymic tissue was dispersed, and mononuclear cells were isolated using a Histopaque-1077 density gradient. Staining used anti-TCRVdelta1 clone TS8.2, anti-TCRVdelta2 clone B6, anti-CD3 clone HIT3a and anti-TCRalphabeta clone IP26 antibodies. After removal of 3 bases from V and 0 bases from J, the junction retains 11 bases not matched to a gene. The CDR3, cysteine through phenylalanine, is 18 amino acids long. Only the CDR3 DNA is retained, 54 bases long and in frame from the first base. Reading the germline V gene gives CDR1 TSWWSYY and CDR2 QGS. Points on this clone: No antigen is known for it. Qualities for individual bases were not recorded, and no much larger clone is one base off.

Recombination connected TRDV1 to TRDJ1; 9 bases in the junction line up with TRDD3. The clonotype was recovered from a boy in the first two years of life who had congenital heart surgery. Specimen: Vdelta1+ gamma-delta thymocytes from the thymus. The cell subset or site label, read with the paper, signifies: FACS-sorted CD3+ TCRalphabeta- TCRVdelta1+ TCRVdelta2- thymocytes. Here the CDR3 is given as CALGDPLLGDRHTDKLIF. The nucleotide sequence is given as TGTGCTCTTGGGGACCCCTTACTGGGGGACAGACACACCGATAAACTCATCTTT.